A single sample is the source of the 8 T cell receptor beta chains below, sequenced in a study of CD4 T cells in relation to SARS-CoV-2 and coronaviruses. The unexposed donors gave CD4+ T cells in about 2010-2019, prior to COVID-19. Here immunoSEQ multiplex PCR was the method, and the copy in TCRdb shows in-frame clones only, minus some. The profile shows 60,000 or so clones, around 93% of them singletons. The source material was naive CD4+ T cells from PBMCs. Subset meaning: naive CD4+ T cells isolated by negative enrichment. These receptors were obtained from a human donor in good health.

V gene TRBV5-1 combines with J gene TRBJ2-7; no reliable D call. This CDR3 spans 14 amino acids. Germline V gene sequence: CDR1 SGHRS, CDR2 YFSETQ. Deletions cut 0 bases from V and 2 bases from J, with 9 bases between. The CDR3 sequence is CASSLEGPPYEQYF. CDR3 bases: TGCGCCAGCAGCTTGGAAGGCCCCCCCTACGAGCAGTACTTC.

This sequence joins TRBV21-1 and TRBJ2-3; TRBD2, as called in the table, went unchecked against the DNA. TRBV21-1 is noted as a pseudogene. This CDR3 contains 16 residues. The CDR3 nucleotides are TGTGCCAGCAGCAAGGGTGGACTAAATAGCACAGATACGCAGTATTTT. It specifies CASSKGGLNSTDTQYF.

This clone appeared once. The chain employs TRBV7-2 and TRBJ2-1; TRBD1 agrees at 7 bases. Germline V gives CDR1 SGHTA, CDR2 FQGNSA. CDR3 length equals 12 residues. The J segment lost 8 bases and the V segment lost 6 bases, leaving 4 bases of the junction unmatched. DNA for the CDR3: TGTGCCAGCAGTTCGGACAGGTATGAGCAGTTCTTC. It encodes CASSSDRYEQFF.

The sample holds one count of this clone. This chain joins TRBV5-6 and TRBJ2-1, with D uncertain. Trimming stripped 0 bases from V and 4 bases from J, with 17 bases between. The CDR3 length is 17 residues. Germline assignment: CDR1 SGHDT and CDR2 YYEEEE. CDR3 in amino acids: CASSLVFWADSYNEQFF. CDR3 bases: TGTGCCAGCAGCTTGGTTTTCTGGGCAGATAGTTACAATGAGCAGTTCTTC.

The V gene is TRBV5-6, the J gene TRBJ2-1; D is perhaps TRBD2 (7 bases). The germline gives CDR1 SGHDT, CDR2 YYEEEE. Between the trimmed V and J ends, which lost 4 bases and 9 bases, there was a span of 20 bases. The CDR3 has 15 amino acids. Written as DNA, the CDR3 is TGTGCCAGCAGCCGCAGGGGACTAACGCAGGGTGAGCAGTTCTTC. Translation gives CASSRRGLTQGEQFF.

This chain uses TRBV28 with TRBJ2-7; D call uncertain. This CDR3 is 12 amino acids long. V dropped 1 base and J dropped 0 bases, with 1 base sitting between them. Germline loops: CDR1 MDHEN, CDR2 SYDVKM. CDR3 residues: CASSLYSYEQYF. The DNA for the CDR3 is TGTGCCAGCAGTTTATACTCCTACGAGCAGTACTTC.

V and J are TRBV6-4 and TRBJ2-3; D gene uncertain. CDR3 size: 14 residues. With 4 bases removed from V and 3 bases from J, the gap between germline ends came to 11 bases. From germline, CDR1 is MRHNA and CDR2 SNTAGT. The CDR3: CASSGSPFTDTQYF. The CDR3 region has the DNA TGTGCCAGCAGTGGGTCCCCCTTTACAGATACGCAGTATTTT.

The V call is TRBV5-1, the J call TRBJ2-6; D is unclear. CDR1 and CDR2 (germline): SGHRS, YFSETQ. This CDR3 contains 13 residues. Trimming took 6 bases from V and 1 from J, leaving 5 bases between them. In DNA, the CDR3 is TGCGCCAGCACCGAATCTGGGGCCAACGTCCTGACTTTC. It encodes CASTESGANVLTF.